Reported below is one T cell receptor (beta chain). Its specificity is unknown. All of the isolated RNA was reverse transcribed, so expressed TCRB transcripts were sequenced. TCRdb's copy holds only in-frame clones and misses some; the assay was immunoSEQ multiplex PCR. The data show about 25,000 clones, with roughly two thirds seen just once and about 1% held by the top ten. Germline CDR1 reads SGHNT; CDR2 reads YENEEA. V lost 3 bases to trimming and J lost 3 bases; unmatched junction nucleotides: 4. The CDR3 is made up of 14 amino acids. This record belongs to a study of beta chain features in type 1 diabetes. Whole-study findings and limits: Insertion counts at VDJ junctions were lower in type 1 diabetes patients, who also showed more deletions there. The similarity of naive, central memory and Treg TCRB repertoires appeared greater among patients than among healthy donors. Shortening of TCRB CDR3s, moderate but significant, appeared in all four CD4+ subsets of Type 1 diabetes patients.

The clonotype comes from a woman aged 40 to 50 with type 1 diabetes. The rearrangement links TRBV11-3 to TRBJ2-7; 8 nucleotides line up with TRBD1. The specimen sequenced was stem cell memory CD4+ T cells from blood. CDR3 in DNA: TGTGCCAGCAGCTTCCAGACAGGGGACTACGAGCAGTACTTC. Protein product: CASSFQTGDYEQYF. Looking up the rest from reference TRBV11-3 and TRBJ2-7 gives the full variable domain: EAGVVQSPRYKIIEKKQPVAFWCNPISGHNTLYWYLQNLGQGPELLIRYENEEAVDDSQLPKDRFSAERLKGVDSTLKIQPAELGDSAVYLCASSFQTGDYEQYFGPGTRLTVT.